This entry features one T cell receptor (beta chain) sequence. The antigen remains unidentified. The data derive from a study of vaccination effects on CD4 cells after COVID-19. Study context: A couple of convalescent pre-vaccine samples were taken 142 and 148 days post-diagnosis.

Measured with immunoSEQ multiplex PCR; TCRdb has only the in-frame clones, and not every one. The table lists under 65,000 clones, more than 75% of them singletons. Looked up from germline, CDR1 is SGHRS and CDR2 is YFSETQ. V was shortened by 0 bases and J by 0 bases, with 11 bases between the two germline ends. This CDR3 has 16 residues. Within the ViraFEST assay, antigen-specific CD4+ T cells underwent expansion with viral peptide pools prior to sequencing. It was after 10 days of culture that CD4+ T cells were isolated. Their SARS-CoV-2 infection, verified by PCR, occurred between March and December 2020. Every well got a few million PBMC, which were grown with 10 IU/ml IL-2 and about 9.7 ug/ml peptides. The authors used an HIV-1 Nef peptide pool as the negative control culture. At days 3 and 7, half of the medium was exchanged for IL-2 medium.

This receptor was identified in a human donor who had a prior SARS-CoV-2 infection. The material was CD4+ T cells from PBMCs cultured with HIV peptides, obtained before COVID-19 vaccination. Subset defined: HIV-1 Nef peptide pool negative control/reference culture. This chain joins TRBV5-1 and TRBJ2-3, with D maybe TRBD1 (5 bases). For the CDR3, the DNA is TGCGCCAGCAGCTTGGGAGGACAAACCAGCACAGATACGCAGTATTTT. This translates into CASSLGGQTSTDTQYF. Full variable domain (outside the CDR3, taken from reference TRBV5-1 and TRBJ2-3): KAGVTQTPRYLIKTRGQQVTLSCSPISGHRSVSWYQQTPGQGLQFLFEYFSETQRNKGNFPGRFSGRQFSNSRSEMNVSTLELGDSALYLCASSLGGQTSTDTQYFGPGTRLTVL.